The 8 T cell receptor beta chains below all came from one sample that was sequenced in a study of T cells in Graves' hyperthyroidism and ophthalmopathy. Amplified TCR beta CDR3 regions derived from RNA transcripts. Initially, a first-round RT-PCR of the TCR CDR3 employed the HTBI primer set. TCRdb fed the multiplex PCR reads into MiXCR, producing one record per CDR3 protein. The sample contains roughly 500,000 distinct CDR3 sequences, around 16% of which appear only once. Sequences were obtained from blood. The receptors derive from a woman under 40 with Graves' ophthalmopathy.

Ten or more counts support this clonotype. The chain carries TRBV3-1 and TRBJ2-1, with a possible D match to TRBD2 (5 bases). V dropped 2 bases and J dropped 0 bases, with 14 bases sitting between them. CDR1 and CDR2 (germline): LGHDT, YNNKEL (reference sequence). The length of the CDR3 is 17 residues. The CDR3 bases are TGTGCCAGCAGCCAATCCTGGCGGGCGAGCTCCTACAATGAGCAGTTCTTC. This gives the protein CASSQSWRASSYNEQFF.

This clonotype was counted at least ten times. The chain is built from TRBV28 and TRBJ2-7; TRBD2 is a possible D gene (5 bases). Trimming removed 6 bases at V and 2 bases at J, with 14 bases between. The CDR3 consists of 14 residues. Germline assignment: CDR1 MDHEN and CDR2 SYDVKM. CDR3 sequence (DNA): TGTGCCAGCAGCCCCCGGGAAGGGACCTACGAGCAGTACTTC. Amino acid sequence: CASSPREGTYEQYF.

This clonotype turned up a few times. This chain links TRBV19 with TRBJ2-7; 8 bases map to TRBD1. Germline loops: CDR1 LNHDA, CDR2 SQIVND (reference sequence). The CDR3 extends over 14 amino acids. The V and J ends lost 3 bases and 4 bases, in that order; junction bases with no gene match: 5. CDR3 DNA sequence: TGTGCCAGTAGTATTGAGACAGGGGTATACGAGCAGTACTTC. It encodes CASSIETGVYEQYF.

This clonotype has just a few counts. The gene calls are TRBV5-5 and TRBJ2-5, with 11 bases that match TRBD1. Germline CDR1 reads SGHKS; CDR2 reads YYEKEE (reference sequence). CDR3 length: 18 amino acids. With V trimmed by 2 bases and J by 7 bases, 16 bases remained unmatched. The DNA of the CDR3 is TGTGCCAGCAGCTTTTTCGGCTCCCCGGGACAGGGGGTCGGGACCCAGTACTTC. Its protein is CASSFFGSPGQGVGTQYF.

This clonotype was counted at least ten times. The V call is TRBV20-1, the J call TRBJ2-7, with 8 bases lining up with TRBD2. CDR1 is DFQATT and CDR2 is SNEGSKA in the germline V gene (reference sequence). The V segment lost 6 bases and the J segment 5 bases; nucleotides outside the gene matches: 9. The CDR3 is 13 residues long. The CDR3 is CSALERAGDEQYF. In DNA, the CDR3 is TGCAGTGCACTCGAGCGAGCGGGAGACGAGCAGTACTTC.

This clonotype was seen ten or more times. The chain has TRBV20-1 and TRBJ2-3; the D gene is possibly TRBD2 (6 bases). Germline assignment: CDR1 DFQATT and CDR2 SNEGSKA (reference sequence). Trimming left V 5 bases short and J 1 base short, with 13 bases between. The CDR3 runs to 14 residues. The CDR3 DNA is TGCAGTGCTCTGGACTATTCGGGCACAGATACGCAGTATTTT. It codes for CSALDYSGTDTQYF.

This clonotype appeared a few times. This chain links TRBV28 with TRBJ2-4; D remains unclear. The CDR3 runs to 14 residues. Germline loops: CDR1 MDHEN, CDR2 SYDVKM. V shed 3 bases and J shed 6 bases, with 12 bases lying between them. CDR3 nucleotide sequence: TGTGCCAGCAGTTTGGGCGGTTGGGGAAACATTCAGTACTTC. This translates into CASSLGGWGNIQYF. The full variable domain, completed using reference TRBV28 and TRBJ2-4, is DVKVTQSSRYLVKRTGEKVFLECVQDMDHENMFWYRQDPGLGLRLIYFSYDVKMKEKGDIPEGYSVSREKKERFSLILESASTNQTSMYLCASSLGGWGNIQYFGAGTRLSVL.

The V and J genes are TRBV2 and TRBJ2-7; TRBD2 matches 15 bases. The junction had 8 bases not matched to a gene; V was cut back by 4 bases and J by 4 bases. The germline V gene encodes CDR1 SNHLY and CDR2 FYNNEI. The CDR3 is 17 amino acids. CDR3 protein: CASSAGLAGGSGYEQYF. The CDR3 DNA follows: TGTGCCAGCAGTGCGGGACTAGCGGGAGGAAGCGGGTACGAGCAGTACTTC.